These 16 T cell receptor beta chains share one sample of origin, sequenced in a study of CD8+ T cells in alopecia areata. Treatment indicated: oral pan-JAK inhibitor, 5-10 mg twice daily. Reverse transcription of extracted RNA yielded cDNA, which provided the sequencing template. Clones were sequenced by immunoSEQ multiplex PCR, and TCRdb holds only the in-frame ones, with some missing. Of 90,000 to 150,000 clones listed, 50% to 55% are singletons. This specimen was CD4+ T cells sorted from blood, taken at week 4, from a patient treated with tofacitinib. The receptors come from a human donor with alopecia areata.

The chain is built from TRBV30 and TRBJ2-2; 7 bases are a match to TRBD2. The germline V gene encodes CDR1 GTSNPN and CDR2 SVGIG (reference sequence). CDR3 length equals 13 residues. Trimming took 2 bases from V and 6 from J; bases not matched to a gene: 3. CDR3 sequence: CAWSPTSAGELFF. In DNA, the CDR3 is TGTGCCTGGAGTCCTACTAGCGCCGGGGAGCTGTTTTTT.

The chain uses TRBV30 and TRBJ2-5, with 7 bases identical to TRBD1. Germline V CDR1 and CDR2: GTSNPN, SVGIG (reference sequence). The CDR3 has 14 amino acids. Trimming cost V 0 bases and J 2 bases; bases outside gene matches: 3. The CDR3 DNA reads as TGTGCCTGGAGTGTAATGGACAGGCAAGAGACCCAGTACTTC. It is translated as CAWSVMDRQETQYF.

The chain is built from TRBV25-1 and TRBJ2-5; no clear D gene. V shed 3 bases and J shed 7 bases, with 12 bases lying between them. The CDR3 length is 13 residues. CDR1 is MGHDK and CDR2 is SYGVNS in the germline V gene. The DNA for the CDR3 is TGTGCCAGCAGTGATTGGCTAACCCTGACCCAGTACTTC. Protein: CASSDWLTLTQYF.

This clone was seen a few times. The sample holds other DNA sequences that translate to the same CDR3. The chain uses TRBV9 and TRBJ1-5; D is ambiguous. The CDR3 totals 15 residues. Germline-derived CDR1 and CDR2 are SGDLS and YYNGEE. V gave up 0 bases and J gave up 0 bases, with 7 bases separating them. CDR3 coding DNA: TGTGCCAGCAGCGTAGAGGGATCTAGCAATCAGCCCCAGCATTTT. Translated, it gives CASSVEGSSNQPQHF.

The V call is TRBV7-9, the J call TRBJ2-3; a possible D gene is TRBD2 (5 bases). Trimming removed 6 bases at V and 4 bases at J, with 17 bases between. Looked up from germline, CDR1 is SEHNR and CDR2 is FQNEAQ (reference sequence). The CDR3 has 15 amino acids. Here the CDR3 DNA reads TGTGCCAGCAGTTACGGACTGGGAGAAGCAGATACGCAGTATTTT. It specifies CASSYGLGEADTQYF.

This clone showed up just a few times. The rearrangement uses TRBV27 and TRBJ1-2; perhaps TRBD1 as D (5 bases). Trimming removed 6 bases at V and 3 bases at J, with 20 bases between. This CDR3 spans 16 amino acids. CDR1 and CDR2 (germline): MNHEY, SMNVEV (reference sequence). This chain's CDR3 is CASRIIGWQGDYGYTF. As DNA, the CDR3 is TGTGCCAGCAGAATAATCGGTTGGCAGGGTGACTATGGCTACACCTTC.

The chain combines TRBV30 with TRBJ2-7; TRBD2 matches 9 bases. The CDR3 has 15 amino acids. Germline values: CDR1 GTSNPN, CDR2 SVGIG (reference sequence). Trimming at V came to 6 bases and at J to 0 bases, leaving 9 bases not matched to a gene. This CDR3 reads CACSKAGGLSYEQYF. CDR3 bases: TGTGCCTGCAGTAAAGCGGGGGGACTCTCCTACGAGCAGTACTTC.

The gene calls are TRBV2 and TRBJ1-6; D is uncertain. V lost 6 bases to trimming and J lost 7 bases, with 13 bases between them. Germline CDR1 SNHLY, CDR2 FYNNEI. The CDR3 has 14 residues. The CDR3 region is CASSNNGKNSPLHF. As DNA, the CDR3 is TGTGCCAGCAGCAACAACGGGAAAAATTCACCCCTCCACTTT.

This chain uses TRBV6-5 with TRBJ1-6; 7 bases align to TRBD1. Germline assignment: CDR1 MNHEY and CDR2 SVGAGI. The CDR3 has 13 residues. The V and J ends lost 5 bases and 10 bases, in that order; junction bases with no gene match: 5. The CDR3 DNA reads TGTGCCAGCAGTCCGGACAGGCGATCACCCCTCCACTTT. As protein: CASSPDRRSPLHF.

The J gene is TRBJ2-3, the V gene TRBV29-1; D is possibly TRBD1 (6 bases). Germline V lookup: CDR1 SQVTM, CDR2 ANQGSEA. The CDR3 is made up of 14 amino acids. Trimming removed 8 bases from V and 6 bases from J, with 21 bases in between. DNA for the CDR3: TGCAGCTCCAGGGGAGCGGTGATACGGGATACGCAGTATTTT. Protein sequence: CSSRGAVIRDTQYF.

The chain couples TRBV5-1 to TRBJ1-2; perhaps TRBD1 as D (6 bases). The CDR3 loop spans 16 amino acids. V lost 4 bases and J 6 bases, leaving 22 bases between the germline ends. Germline lookup yields CDR1 SGHRS and CDR2 YFSETQ. The CDR3 DNA sequence: TGCGCCAGCAGCCTGAACCCCGGGACACTCCGCGATGGCTACACCTTC. This encodes CASSLNPGTLRDGYTF.

This clone was detected only a few times. This chain links TRBV7-9 with TRBJ2-3; a weak D match, TRBD2 (6 bases). This CDR3 comprises 16 residues. Germline values: CDR1 SEHNR, CDR2 FQNEAQ (reference sequence). The ends were cut back, 0 bases at V and 3 bases at J, with 13 bases in the middle. The CDR3 DNA follows: TGTGCCAGCAGCTTAGCGCGCGGGGATCCGACAGATACGCAGTATTTT. Translating it yields CASSLARGDPTDTQYF.

This clone showed up just a few times. The rearrangement joins TRBV5-6 to TRBJ2-3, with TRBD2 matching over 10 bases. The CDR3 spans 17 residues. V dropped 1 base and J dropped 2; count of bases not matched to a gene: 7. Germline V CDR1 and CDR2: SGHDT, YYEEEE. The CDR3 loop is CASSLRKRGGNTDTQYF. In nucleotides, the CDR3 is TGTGCCAGCAGCTTGCGGAAGCGGGGGGGCAACACAGATACGCAGTATTTT.

The chain couples TRBV29-1 to TRBJ2-1; D gene uncertain. Germline V lookup: CDR1 SQVTM, CDR2 ANQGSEA. V was cut by 7 bases and J by 3 bases, with 7 bases left in between. This CDR3 contains 11 residues. The CDR3 nucleotides are TGCAGCGGCAGAGACTACAATGAGCAGTTCTTC. It encodes CSGRDYNEQFF.

V is TRBV30 and J is TRBJ1-5; a weak D match, TRBD1 (5 bases). Trimming cost V 0 bases and J 6 bases, with 15 bases left between them. This CDR3 has 15 residues. Germline CDR1 GTSNPN, CDR2 SVGIG (reference sequence). In DNA form, the CDR3 reads TGTGCCTGGAGTGTACGGTCCCAAAGGGGTCAGCCCCAGCATTTT. Its protein product is CAWSVRSQRGQPQHF.

In its sample, this clone was seen once. This chain links TRBV29-1 with TRBJ1-6; TRBD1 aligns across 9 bases. The J segment lost 7 bases and the V segment lost 4 bases, leaving 2 bases of the junction unmatched. CDR1 is SQVTM and CDR2 is ANQGSEA in the germline V gene. This CDR3 contains 13 residues. The CDR3 sequence is CSVATGGNSPLHF. The CDR3 DNA reads TGCAGCGTTGCGACAGGGGGAAATTCACCCCTCCACTTT.